These 28 T cell receptor beta chains originate from one sample sequenced in a study of cytotoxic CD8 clonotypes in ibrutinib-treated CLL. Here immunoSEQ multiplex PCR was the method, and the copy in TCRdb shows in-frame clones only, minus some. The table includes tens of thousands of clones, around four fifths detected once. The source was PBMCs, collected after 24 months of ibrutinib treatment. Source of these receptors: a human donor with chronic lymphocytic leukemia.

This clone showed up just once. Here the CDR3 reads CASSFNRGNTEAFF. The CDR3 bases are TGTGCCAGCAGTTTTAACAGGGGGAACACTGAAGCTTTCTTT. This rearrangement joins TRBV6-1 to TRBJ1-1; 7 bases match TRBD1. CDR1 MNHNS and CDR2 SASEGT come from the germline V gene. The CDR3 is 14 residues long. J lost 1 base, V lost 5 bases, and 4 bases had no gene match.

This clone was seen more than once but under ten times. The chain employs TRBV28 and TRBJ2-7, with TRBD2 identical over 13 bases. The CDR3 is 14 amino acids. V was clipped by 5 bases and J by 6 bases; unmatched bases: 4. Germline loops: CDR1 MDHEN, CDR2 SYDVKM. DNA of the CDR3: TGTGCCAGCAGTACGACTAGCGGGAGGCGCGAGCAGTACTTC. Translation: CASSTTSGRREQYF.

CDR3 region: CASSSGLNPGEQFF. The CDR3 region has the DNA TGTGCCAGTAGTAGTGGACTAAATCCGGGTGAGCAGTTCTTC. This chain uses TRBV19 with TRBJ2-1, with a weak D call TRBD2 (6 bases). Germline loops: CDR1 LNHDA, CDR2 SQIVND (reference sequence). This CDR3 spans 14 amino acids. V lost 4 bases and J 9 bases, leaving 16 bases between the germline ends. Supplemented by reference TRBV19 and TRBJ2-1, the full variable domain reads DGGITQSPKYLFRKEGQNVTLSCEQNLNHDAMYWYRQDPGQGLRLIYYSQIVNDFQKGDIAEGYSVSREKKESFPLTVTSAQKNPTAFYLCASSSGLNPGEQFFGPGTRLTVL.

The chain joins TRBV2 to TRBJ1-1; D remains unclear. From germline, CDR1 is SNHLY and CDR2 FYNNEI. The germline V and J ends were trimmed by 5 bases and 3 bases, with 13 bases remaining between them. The CDR3 has 14 amino acids. The CDR3 protein is CASSRDPAYTEAFF. The CDR3 DNA reads as TGTGCCAGCAGTAGAGACCCAGCCTACACTGAAGCTTTCTTT.

This clone appeared once. The chain carries TRBV9 and TRBJ1-3, with D maybe TRBD1 (5 bases). CDR1 is SGDLS and CDR2 is YYNGEE in the germline V gene. V lost 4 bases and J 3 bases, leaving 11 bases between the germline ends. The CDR3 contains 14 residues. The CDR3 nucleotides are TGTGCCAGCAGCCCATTGGGGGTTGGAAACACCATATATTTT. Protein sequence: CASSPLGVGNTIYF.

The chain carries TRBV6-6 and TRBJ2-3; 8 nucleotides line up with TRBD1. CDR1 is MNHNY and CDR2 is SVGAGI in the germline V gene (reference sequence). Trimming took 6 bases from V and 3 from J; bases not matched to a gene: 5. This CDR3 is built from 14 residues. As DNA, the CDR3 is TGTGCCAGCAGGGGTGGACAGGGAACAGATACGCAGTATTTT. Its protein product is CASRGGQGTDTQYF.

The chain is built from TRBV27 and TRBJ1-5; no firm D call. The germline V and J ends were trimmed by 6 bases and 2 bases, with 11 bases remaining between them. The CDR3 is 14 residues long. In germline, CDR1 is MNHEY, CDR2 SMNVEV (reference sequence). The CDR3 bases are TGTGCCAGCAGCCCTTTTAGGGGCAATCAGCCCCAGCATTTT. Its protein product is CASSPFRGNQPQHF.

As regards this clone: The sample contains more than one DNA sequence encoding this CDR3. The V and J genes are TRBV28 and TRBJ2-3; D remains unclear. The CDR3 contains 11 residues. V was pared by 2 bases and J by 3 bases, with 0 bases between. Germline V gives CDR1 MDHEN, CDR2 SYDVKM. The CDR3 loop reads CASSLTDTQYF. Here the CDR3 DNA reads TGTGCCAGCAGTTTAACAGATACGCAGTATTTT.

This clone was seen a handful of times. The V call is TRBV4-1, the J call TRBJ2-3; D unresolved. The CDR3 loop spans 17 amino acids. The germline V gene has CDR1 MGHRA and CDR2 YSYEKL. V lost 1 base to trimming and J lost 1 base, with 15 bases between them. CDR3 sequence (DNA): TGCGCCAGCAGCCAAGGGTCTGGGTCTGGGGGCACAGATACGCAGTATTTT. Protein sequence: CASSQGSGSGGTDTQYF.

V is TRBV5-4 and J is TRBJ2-3, with 8 bases identical to TRBD2. Unmatched junction bases numbered 9, after V lost 6 bases and J lost 0 bases. This CDR3 has 16 amino acids. Germline lookup yields CDR1 SGHNT and CDR2 YYREEE (reference sequence). Here the CDR3 DNA reads TGTGCCAGCACGAAGCGGGCTAGCGGGAGCACAGATACGCAGTATTTT. This gives the protein CASTKRASGSTDTQYF.

This clone was recorded a few times. The chain has TRBV11-2 and TRBJ2-5; D is possibly TRBD2 (7 bases). The germline gives CDR1 SGHAT, CDR2 FQNNGV. There are 17 residues in the CDR3. Trimming stripped 0 bases from V and 5 bases from J, with 19 bases between. CDR3 sequence reads: CASSLDRGGPQRETQYF. CDR3 sequence (DNA): TGTGCCAGCAGCTTAGATAGGGGGGGACCCCAACGGGAGACCCAGTACTTC. The full variable domain, with the rest looked up from reference TRBV11-2 and TRBJ2-5, is EAGVAQSPRYKIIEKRQSVAFWCNPISGHATLYWYQQILGQGPKLLIQFQNNGVVDDSQLPKDRFSAERLKGVDSTLKIQPAKLEDSAVYLCASSLDRGGPQRETQYFGPGTRLLVL.

The CDR3 DNA is TGTGCCAGCGCGGGGGCGAACACCGGGGAGCTGTTTTTT. It encodes CASAGANTGELFF. The gene calls are TRBV6-5 and TRBJ2-2, with 7 bases aligning to TRBD2. The germline gives CDR1 MNHEY, CDR2 SVGAGI. The V segment lost 8 bases and the J segment 0 bases; nucleotides outside the gene matches: 0. This CDR3 region has 13 residues.

This clone was counted between two and nine times. The chain has TRBV5-5 and TRBJ2-3; possible D gene TRBD2, 6 bases. V was shortened by 4 bases and J by 4 bases, with 10 bases between the two germline ends. Germline V lookup: CDR1 SGHKS, CDR2 YYEKEE (reference sequence). This CDR3 spans 13 amino acids. This CDR3 is CASSMTSADTQYF. DNA of the CDR3: TGTGCCAGCAGCATGACTAGTGCAGATACGCAGTATTTT. The complete variable domain, with remaining parts taken from reference TRBV5-5 and TRBJ2-3, reads DAGVTQSPTHLIKTRGQQVTLRCSPISGHKSVSWYQQVLGQGPQFIFQYYEKEERGRGNFPDRFSARQFPNYSSELNVNALLLGDSALYLCASSMTSADTQYFGPGTRLTVL.

The V and J genes are TRBV29-1 and TRBJ2-2, with 7 bases that match TRBD2. The CDR3 totals 15 residues. CDR1 and CDR2 (germline): SQVTM, ANQGSEA. J gave up 0 bases and V 8 bases, and 9 bases lay outside the gene matches. The CDR3 loop reads CSMRVAGANTGELFF. The DNA for the CDR3 is TGCAGCATGAGGGTGGCGGGAGCGAACACCGGGGAGCTGTTTTTT.

The V call is TRBV5-1, the J call TRBJ2-3, with 8 bases that match TRBD1. The junction had 2 bases not matched to a gene; V was cut back by 5 bases and J by 0 bases. The CDR3 contains 14 residues. Germline-derived CDR1 and CDR2 are SGHRS and YFSETQ. The CDR3 protein is CASRDRVSTDTQYF. DNA for the CDR3: TGCGCCAGCAGGGACAGGGTGAGCACAGATACGCAGTATTTT.

As DNA, the CDR3 is TGTGCCAGCAGCTTAGCGGACGGGGAGCTGTTTTTT. Protein: CASSLADGELFF. The chain couples TRBV7-9 to TRBJ2-2, with no clear D. The germline V and J ends were trimmed by 0 bases and 7 bases, with 3 bases remaining between them. CDR1 SEHNR and CDR2 FQNEAQ come from the germline V gene (reference sequence). The length of the CDR3 is 12 residues. The full variable domain, completed using reference TRBV7-9 and TRBJ2-2, is DTGVSQNPRHKITKRGQNVTFRCDPISEHNRLYWYRQTLGQGPEFLTYFQNEAQLEKSRLLSDRFSAERPKGSFSTLEIQRTEQGDSAMYLCASSLADGELFFGEGSRLTVL.

This clone was picked up a small number of times. This chain joins TRBV27 and TRBJ2-3; D is unclear. The CDR3 consists of 16 residues. The germline gives CDR1 MNHEY, CDR2 SMNVEV (reference sequence). V was clipped by 7 bases and J by 2 bases, with 19 bases between them. The chain's CDR3 is CASTSGPGSDTDTQYF. The CDR3 bases are TGTGCCAGCACGTCAGGACCCGGGTCGGACACAGATACGCAGTATTTT.

The chain employs TRBV10-2 and TRBJ1-3; D not certain. The CDR3 is 12 amino acids. Looked up from germline, CDR1 is WSHSY and CDR2 is SAAADI. Trimming pared 4 bases from V and 5 bases from J, leaving 6 bases between. CDR3 sequence: CASSVGRNTIYF. The CDR3 region has the DNA TGCGCCAGCAGTGTTGGGAGAAACACCATATATTTT.

CDR3 sequence (DNA): TGTGCCAGCAGTTTTCGAGGGACATCCTACGAGCAGTACTTC. This translates into CASSFRGTSYEQYF. This chain joins TRBV28 and TRBJ2-7, with D perhaps TRBD1 (6 bases). The CDR3 has 14 residues. V dropped 3 bases and J dropped 1 base, with 10 bases sitting between them. Germline V gene sequence: CDR1 MDHEN, CDR2 SYDVKM.

The chain recombines TRBV6-1 with TRBJ2-7; D not certain. Germline V lookup: CDR1 MNHNS, CDR2 SASEGT. CDR3 length: 11 residues. V was shortened by 6 bases and J by 4 bases, with 7 bases between the two germline ends. The CDR3 protein is CASRELYEQYF. The CDR3 nucleotides are TGTGCCAGCAGGGAACTTTACGAGCAGTACTTC.

The rearrangement joins TRBV5-1 to TRBJ2-3; 9 bases are shared with TRBD2. This CDR3 has 15 residues. Germline lookup yields CDR1 SGHRS and CDR2 YFSETQ. V shed 4 bases, J shed 5 bases, and the junction held 8 bases outside the gene matches. The DNA of the CDR3 is TGCGCCAGCAGCGCGAGGACTAGCGCGGGAGATACGCAGTATTTT. Translation gives CASSARTSAGDTQYF.

The genes are TRBV28 and TRBJ2-4; 7 bases fit TRBD2. Germline CDR1 is MDHEN and CDR2 is SYDVKM. The junction had 6 bases not matched to a gene; V was cut back by 7 bases and J by 0 bases. The CDR3 is 15 amino acids. The CDR3, as DNA: TGTGCCAGCAAACCGCCGGGGGGAGCCAAAAACATTCAGTACTTC. Translation: CASKPPGGAKNIQYF.

The chain has TRBV28 and TRBJ2-1; 13 bases match TRBD2. V was clipped by 2 bases and J by 8 bases; unmatched bases: 6. Germline V lookup: CDR1 MDHEN, CDR2 SYDVKM. The length of the CDR3 is 16 residues. CDR3 DNA sequence: TGTGCCAGCAGTTTAAGCGGACTAGCGGGAGTCCATGAGCAGTTCTTC. This gives the protein CASSLSGLAGVHEQFF.

The CDR3 region is CASSQGQGADGELFF. The CDR3 DNA is TGTGCCAGCAGCCAAGGTCAGGGGGCCGACGGGGAGCTGTTTTTT. The V call is TRBV4-2, the J call TRBJ2-2; 8 bases line up with TRBD1. V lost 1 base to trimming and J lost 7 bases; unmatched junction nucleotides: 5. The CDR3 loop spans 15 amino acids. The V gene's germline CDR1 is LGHNA and CDR2 YNFKEQ.

The chain joins TRBV6-5 to TRBJ2-5; D may be TRBD1 or TRBD2 (5 bases each). CDR1 and CDR2 (germline): MNHEY, SVGAGI. The V and J ends lost 4 bases and 7 bases respectively, with 16 bases between them. The CDR3 loop spans 14 amino acids. The CDR3 loop reads CASSSVGLGGTQYF. CDR3 DNA: TGTGCCAGCAGTTCCGTGGGGCTAGGAGGGACCCAGTACTTC.

The table lists this clone with a few counts. The chain joins TRBV7-6 to TRBJ2-7, with 7 bases matching TRBD2. There are 15 residues in the CDR3. The V and J ends lost 1 base and 2 bases, in that order; junction bases with no gene match: 5. Germline V gives CDR1 SGHVS, CDR2 FNYEAQ. CDR3 nucleotides: TGTGCCAGCAGCTTAGGCGGGAGCGGGACCTACGAGCAGTACTTC. It codes for CASSLGGSGTYEQYF.

V is TRBV7-8 and J is TRBJ1-5, with 7 bases identical to TRBD1. Losses at the gene ends were 5 bases for V and 2 bases for J; bases not matched to a gene: 6. From germline, CDR1 is SGHVS and CDR2 FQNEAQ. The CDR3 length is 15 residues. CDR3 residues: CASSLGQEGNQPQHF. The CDR3 DNA follows: TGTGCCAGCAGCCTAGGACAGGAGGGCAATCAGCCCCAGCATTTT.

The chain links TRBV5-4 to TRBJ2-2, with D uncertain. Germline V CDR1 and CDR2: SGHNT, YYREEE (reference sequence). Deletions cut 2 bases from V and 3 bases from J, with 2 bases between. The CDR3 has 12 residues. CDR3 nucleotides: TGTGCCAGCAGCTTCGACACCGGGGAGCTGTTTTTT. This codes for CASSFDTGELFF.